This T cell receptor beta chain was found in a study of T cell responses to AZD1222 COVID-19 vaccine. Libraries were prepared by immunoSEQ multiplex PCR; TCRdb keeps only in-frame clonotypes and omits some of them. The data show roughly 100,000 clones, with about 90% seen just once and more than 15% held by the top ten. Germline V lookup: CDR1 MGHRA, CDR2 YSYEKL. V was pared by 4 bases and J by 2 bases, with 15 bases between. The CDR3 has 16 residues. This TCR derives from an adult in good health. The chain employs TRBV4-1 and TRBJ1-5, with unresolved D. Sequenced here: peripheral blood, sampled on day 0 of AZD1222 vaccination. CDR3 residues: CASSLRHLQGNQPQHF. The CDR3 nucleotides read TGCGCCAGCAGCCTTCGACACCTTCAGGGCAATCAGCCCCAGCATTTT.